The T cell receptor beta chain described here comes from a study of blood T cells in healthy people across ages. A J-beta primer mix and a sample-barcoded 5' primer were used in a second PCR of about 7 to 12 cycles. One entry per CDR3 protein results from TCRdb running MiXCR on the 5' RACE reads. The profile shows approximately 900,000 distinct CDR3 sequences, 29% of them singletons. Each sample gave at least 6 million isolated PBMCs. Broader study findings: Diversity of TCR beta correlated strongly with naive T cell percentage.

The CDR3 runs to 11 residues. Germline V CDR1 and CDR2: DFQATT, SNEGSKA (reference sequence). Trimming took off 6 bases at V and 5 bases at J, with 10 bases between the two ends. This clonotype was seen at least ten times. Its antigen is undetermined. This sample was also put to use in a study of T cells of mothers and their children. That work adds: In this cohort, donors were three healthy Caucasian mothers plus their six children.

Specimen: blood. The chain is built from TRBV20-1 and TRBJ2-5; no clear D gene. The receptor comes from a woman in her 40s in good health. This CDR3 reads CSALKTETQYF. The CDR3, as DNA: TGCAGTGCCCTCAAAACGGAGACCCAGTACTTC.